This TCR beta chain was sequenced in a study of CD8+ T cells in alopecia areata. Study outcomes and limitations: Given one nonresponder, whether baseline CD8+ expansion relates to response remains uncertain. The study found tofacitinib significantly decreased scalp clonality and expanded CD8+ clones among the top 100. Normal scalp had lower clonality than lesional scalp, with alopecia totalis/universalis lesions showing this most strongly.

Extracted from the samples, RNA was reverse transcribed into cDNA to serve as the sequencing template. Assay used: immunoSEQ multiplex PCR; TCRdb lists only in-frame clones, some missing. The table lists 120,000 or so clones, approximately 52% of them singletons. For this clone: Its target is unknown.

Noted treatment: oral pan-JAK inhibitor, 5-10 mg twice daily. V lost 4 bases and J lost 3; bases outside the gene matches: 9. Germline assignment: CDR1 SQVTM and CDR2 ANQGSEA. This CDR3 comprises 15 residues. The sequence was collected from a human donor with alopecia areata. Sequencing used CD8+ T cells sorted from blood, obtained at week 4, from a patient treated with tofacitinib. The rearrangement uses TRBV29-1 and TRBJ2-3, with 8 positions matching TRBD2. The CDR3 reads CSVASGSGETDTQYF. The DNA of the CDR3 is TGCAGCGTTGCATCAGGTAGCGGGGAAACAGATACGCAGTATTTT.